These T cell receptor beta chains were read from a single sample in a study of graft-versus-host responses after intestinal transplantation. Sequenced by immunoSEQ multiplex PCR; TCRdb stores in-frame clones only, minus some. Of some 25,000 clones in the sample, about 95% were seen once. The starting material was PBMCs, obtained approximately 32 days after intestinal transplant. The source is a human patient who received an intestinal transplant, so some T cells may come from the graft donor. Both conserved end residues are part of each CDR3. D genes are given only for firm matches. Clone size is stated in some rows and not others, as once, few, many or a class when expanded.

cdr3_nt	cdr3_aa	clone_size	d_call	v_call	j_call
TGTGCCAGCAGTTTCAGGGTCTCGAGGGAAAAACTGTTTTTT	CASSFRVSREKLFF	NA	NA	TRBV6-6	TRBJ1-4
TGTGCCAGCACTGGGACTAGCGGGAACACCGGGGAGCTGTTTTTT	CASTGTSGNTGELFF	once	TRBD2	TRBV2	TRBJ2-2
TGTGCCAGCAGCCCTGAGAGCTCCTACAATGAGCAGTTCTTC	CASSPESSYNEQFF	once	NA	TRBV5-8	TRBJ2-1
TGTGCCAGCAGCGCAAACTACGAGCAGTACTTC	CASSANYEQYF	NA	NA	TRBV11-2	TRBJ2-7
TGCGCCAGCAGCTTTGGCTTGGGCTATGGCTACACCTTC	CASSFGLGYGYTF	NA	NA	TRBV5-1	TRBJ1-2
TGTGCCAGCACATCGACGGGATCCTACAATGAGCAGTTCTTC	CASTSTGSYNEQFF	once	NA	TRBV25-1	TRBJ2-1
TGTGCCAGCAGCCCTCGACTAACGGAGGAAGAGACCCAGTACTTC	CASSPRLTEEETQYF	NA	NA	TRBV9	TRBJ2-5
TGTGCCAGCAGTTTTGGAGGTTGGGTAGGGGACAATCAGCCCCAGCATTTT	CASSFGGWVGDNQPQHF	NA	NA	TRBV5-6	TRBJ1-5
TGTGCCAGCAGTTACTCGGGGGAACAAGGCACTGAAGCTTTCTTT	CASSYSGEQGTEAFF	NA	NA	TRBV6-5	TRBJ1-1
TGTGCCAGTAGTGGGGGGCATGGGGGTACCCATCAGCCCCAGCATTTT	CASSGGHGGTHQPQHF	NA	NA	TRBV19	TRBJ1-5
TGCGCCAGCAGTGAGTCTGGGACGCGGACTGAAGCTTTCTTT	CASSESGTRTEAFF	NA	NA	TRBV10-1	TRBJ1-1
TGTGCCAGCAGTCCGAGGGACGGGCCTTACGATGGCTACACCTTC	CASSPRDGPYDGYTF	NA	NA	TRBV27	TRBJ1-2
TGTGCCTGGAGTGTAGATCTAGGAGATACGCAGTATTTT	CAWSVDLGDTQYF	NA	NA	TRBV30	TRBJ2-3
TGTGCCAGCAGCCTCCGGGACCGACTCTCCTACGAGCAGTACTTC	CASSLRDRLSYEQYF	NA	NA	TRBV7-8	TRBJ2-7
TGTGCCAGCAGTGTCTCCGGGGTCAACACTGAAGCTTTCTTT	CASSVSGVNTEAFF	once	NA	TRBV6-4	TRBJ1-1
TGTGCCAGCCGGGCGACGAACACCGGGGAGCTGTTTTTT	CASRATNTGELFF	NA	NA	TRBV9	TRBJ2-2
TGTGCCAGCAAGGGGGGCTTCAACACCGGGGAGCTGTTTTTT	CASKGGFNTGELFF	NA	NA	TRBV28	TRBJ2-2
TGCGCCAGCAGACAGGGGGACGACATTGAAAAACTGTTTTTT	CASRQGDDIEKLFF	NA	TRBD1	TRBV5-1	TRBJ1-4
TGTGCCAGCAGCCAGGCCGGGACTCGCGTTTTGGAGACCCAGTACTTC	CASSQAGTRVLETQYF	NA	NA	TRBV4-2	TRBJ2-5
TGTGCCAGCAGTTACTCCTCAAGGGCCAACGTCCTGACTTTC	CASSYSSRANVLTF	NA	NA	TRBV6-6	TRBJ2-6
TGTGCCAGCAGTGAAAGGGTGGGGCTGTTTTTT	CASSERVGLFF	NA	NA	TRBV2	TRBJ1-4
TGTGCCAGCAGTGTAGACAGACAATTAGCCAAAAACATTCAGTACTTC	CASSVDRQLAKNIQYF	NA	NA	TRBV2	TRBJ2-4
TGTGCCAGTAGTCCCCCCGGGTTCTGGAATCAGCCCCAGCATTTT	CASSPPGFWNQPQHF	NA	NA	TRBV19	TRBJ1-5
TGTGCCAGCACAGCGGCCGGACAGACTAATTCACCCCTCCACTTT	CASTAAGQTNSPLHF	NA	NA	TRBV2	TRBJ1-6
TGTGCCAGCAGGGAAACAGGACTCTCTGGAAACACCATATATTTT	CASRETGLSGNTIYF	NA	NA	TRBV7-9	TRBJ1-3
TGTGCCAGCCGGACTAGCTCCTACGAGCAGTACTTC	CASRTSSYEQYF	NA	TRBD2	TRBV11-2	TRBJ2-7
TGTGCCAGCAGAATAGGTTTAGGGACAGGGGAGTTCTACGAGCAGTACTTC	CASRIGLGTGEFYEQYF	NA	TRBD1	TRBV27	TRBJ2-7
TGTGCCAGCGGAGCCTACGGGCAGTACTTC	CASGAYGQYF	NA	NA	TRBV25-1	TRBJ2-7
TGTGCCAGCAGCTTAGTAGGTCCAGGAGCGGGGGGCTACACAGATACGCAGTATTTT	CASSLVGPGAGGYTDTQYF	NA	TRBD2	TRBV11-2	TRBJ2-3
TGTGCCAGCAGCGTAACCGTGACCGGGGAGCTGTTTTTT	CASSVTVTGELFF	NA	NA	TRBV9	TRBJ2-2
TGCGCCAGCACCAGGACCAATGAGCAGTTCTTC	CASTRTNEQFF	NA	NA	TRBV10-2	TRBJ2-1
TGCGCCAGCAGCTTACAGGTACCCTACGAGCAGTACTTC	CASSLQVPYEQYF	NA	NA	TRBV5-1	TRBJ2-7
TGTGCCTGGTCGGGGTCAATTGAAGCTTTCTTT	CAWSGSIEAFF	NA	NA	TRBV30	TRBJ1-1
TGTGCCAGCAGTCGAGACTCTGGAAACACCATATATTTT	CASSRDSGNTIYF	NA	NA	TRBV6-5	TRBJ1-3
TGTGCCAGCAGTACAGGGGCCGAGCAGTACTTC	CASSTGAEQYF	NA	TRBD1	TRBV6-5	TRBJ2-7
TGTGCCAGCAGTTCGGGACAGACCATGAACACTGAAGCTTTCTTT	CASSSGQTMNTEAFF	NA	TRBD1	TRBV6-5	TRBJ1-1
TGTGCCACCAGCCGCGGGGGGCCGAATGAAAAACTGTTTTTT	CATSRGGPNEKLFF	NA	NA	TRBV15	TRBJ1-4
TGTGCCAGCAGCTTGGTCGGAGGGGGGGAGACCCAGTACTTC	CASSLVGGGETQYF	NA	NA	TRBV5-8	TRBJ2-5
TGTGCCAGCAGCTTTGATTGGCAGCAAAACACTGAAGCTTTCTTT	CASSFDWQQNTEAFF	NA	NA	TRBV7-9	TRBJ1-1
TGTGCCAGCAGCTTATTCGTCGGAGGGAGCTCTGGGGCCAACGTCCTGACTTTC	CASSLFVGGSSGANVLTF	NA	NA	TRBV7-2	TRBJ2-6
TGTGCCAGCAGCTTAGTAACTCCCTACGAGCAGTACTTC	CASSLVTPYEQYF	NA	NA	TRBV11-2	TRBJ2-7
TGTGCCAGCAGCCTAGCGGGAGGGGATGAGCAGTTCTTC	CASSLAGGDEQFF	NA	TRBD2	TRBV28	TRBJ2-1
TGTGCCTGGACCCGGACCGGGAACACTGAAGCTTTCTTT	CAWTRTGNTEAFF	NA	NA	TRBV30	TRBJ1-1
TGTGCCAGCAGCTTAGGGGTAGGGACAGGGGGCCGGGAGCAGTACTTC	CASSLGVGTGGREQYF	NA	TRBD1	TRBV7-9	TRBJ2-7